The next 25 T cell receptor beta chains were all read from a single sample in a study of blood T cell repertoires in COVID-19. The data were produced by immunoSEQ multiplex PCR, yet TCRdb's version contains in-frame clones alone and is incomplete. The repertoire holds a few hundred thousand clones, with 85% to 90% as singletons. Sample: peripheral blood. The receptors shown here come from a man in his fifties with acute or convalescent COVID-19.

This sequence joins TRBV6-5 and TRBJ1-1, with a possible D match to TRBD1 (6 bases). Between the trimmed V and J ends, which lost 7 bases and 5 bases, there was a span of 17 bases. CDR1 MNHEY and CDR2 SVGAGI come from the germline V gene. The CDR3 extends over 14 amino acids. The CDR3 region is CASNPHRVETEAFF. CDR3 DNA sequence: TGTGCCAGCAACCCGCACAGGGTCGAAACTGAAGCTTTCTTT.

The genes are TRBV5-4 and TRBJ1-2, with D unclear. The germline V gene has CDR1 SGHNT and CDR2 YYREEE (reference sequence). V was trimmed by 4 bases and J by 4 bases, leaving 14 bases between them. This CDR3 region has 14 residues. The chain's CDR3 is CASSPQEGFYGYTF. DNA for the CDR3: TGTGCCAGCAGCCCGCAAGAGGGCTTCTATGGCTACACCTTC. Based on the CDR3 plus reference TRBV5-4 and TRBJ1-2, the full variable domain is ETGVTQSPTHLIKTRGQQVTLRCSSQSGHNTVSWYQQALGQGPQFIFQYYREEENGRGNFPPRFSGLQFPNYSSELNVNALELDDSALYLCASSPQEGFYGYTFGSGTRLTVV.

This chain uses TRBV19 with TRBJ2-1; D not certain. Looked up from germline, CDR1 is LNHDA and CDR2 is SQIVND (reference sequence). Trimming shortened V by 2 bases and J by 4 bases, and 6 bases separated the two germline ends. The CDR3 has 13 residues. The CDR3 coding sequence is TGTGCCAGTAGTATAAACGGTTACAATGAGCAGTTCTTC. Protein: CASSINGYNEQFF.

This chain uses TRBV7-9 with TRBJ1-4, with D tentatively TRBD1 (5 bases). The germline V gene encodes CDR1 SEHNR and CDR2 FQNEAQ (reference sequence). V shed 2 bases and J shed 5 bases, with 9 bases lying between them. The CDR3 loop spans 14 amino acids. Written as DNA, the CDR3 is TGTGCCAGCAGCTTAAACGGGGGGAATGAAAAACTGTTTTTT. Translation gives CASSLNGGNEKLFF.

The chain employs TRBV11-2 and TRBJ2-3, with TRBD2 matching 9 bases. This CDR3 spans 16 amino acids. From germline, CDR1 is SGHAT and CDR2 FQNNGV. V lost 1 base to trimming and J lost 11 bases; unmatched junction nucleotides: 13. As DNA, the CDR3 is TGTGCCAGCAGCTTAGGCGAAGCGGGGGGCCCCGGAGGGCAGTATTTT. Translation: CASSLGEAGGPGGQYF.

The V and J genes are TRBV14 and TRBJ1-2, with unresolved D. Germline CDR1 reads SGHDN; CDR2 reads FVKESK. V was clipped by 0 bases and J by 5 bases, with 7 bases between them. The length of the CDR3 is 13 residues. CDR3 sequence (DNA): TGTGCCAGCAGCCAAGACAGAAGTTATGGCTACACCTTC. The encoded protein is CASSQDRSYGYTF.

This clone appeared a single time. V and J are TRBV5-1 and TRBJ2-7; TRBD1 aligns across 12 bases. Germline-derived CDR1 and CDR2 are SGHRS and YFSETQ. Trimming removed 0 bases from V and 6 bases from J; junction bases left unmatched: 4. The CDR3 sequence is 15 residues long. For the CDR3, the DNA is TGCGCCAGCAGCTTGGGGGGACAGGGGGCGCCCGAGCAGTACTTC. Its protein product is CASSLGGQGAPEQYF.

The chain combines TRBV6-1 with TRBJ1-5, with D maybe TRBD1 (6 bases). Germline V gene lookup returns CDR1 MNHNS and CDR2 SASEGT. With 3 bases removed from V and 6 bases from J, the gap between germline ends came to 15 bases. CDR3 length equals 15 residues. CDR3 residues: CASSDQGGYGQPQHF. The CDR3 DNA reads TGTGCCAGCAGTGACCAAGGGGGTTACGGTCAGCCCCAGCATTTT.

The rearrangement uses TRBV11-1 and TRBJ2-3; D not certain. The CDR3 is 14 amino acids. The germline V gene encodes CDR1 SGHAT and CDR2 FQDESV (reference sequence). V lost 5 bases, J lost 3 bases, and 12 bases lay in between. CDR3 loop: CASSPYQFTDTQYF. In nucleotides, the CDR3 is TGTGCCAGCAGCCCCTACCAATTTACAGATACGCAGTATTTT.

CDR3 sequence (DNA): TGTGCCAGCAGTTACGCGGGGGAAAACAACTACGAGCAGTACTTC. This sequence encodes CASSYAGENNYEQYF. V and J are TRBV6-5 and TRBJ2-7, with 7 nucleotides matching TRBD2. Germline-derived CDR1 and CDR2 are MNHEY and SVGAGI. The CDR3 loop spans 15 amino acids. Trimming at V came to 2 bases and at J to 3 bases, leaving 7 bases not matched to a gene.

This clone was observed at least ten times. In DNA form, the CDR3 reads TGTGCCAGTAACTCGCAGGGGAACTATGGCTACACCTTC. It encodes CASNSQGNYGYTF. The V gene is TRBV19, the J gene TRBJ1-2; D might be TRBD1 (6 bases). CDR3 length: 13 amino acids. CDR1 is LNHDA, CDR2 SQIVND, per germline (reference sequence). V was clipped by 7 bases and J by 2 bases, with 11 bases between them.

The genes are TRBV6-5 and TRBJ1-1; D is uncertain. The CDR3 consists of 14 residues. Trimming stripped 2 bases from V and 1 base from J, with 8 bases between. Per the germline V gene, CDR1 is MNHEY and CDR2 is SVGAGI. CDR3 amino acids: CASSYQAPNTEAFF. CDR3 bases: TGTGCCAGCAGTTACCAAGCCCCGAACACTGAAGCTTTCTTT.

The chain couples TRBV27 to TRBJ1-2; a possible D gene is TRBD1 (6 bases). V dropped 7 bases and J dropped 4 bases, with 16 bases sitting between them. Per germline, CDR1 MNHEY and CDR2 SMNVEV (reference sequence). CDR3 length: 14 amino acids. The CDR3 DNA is TGTGCCAGCACTACCTTGGGGGGGGCCTATGGCTACACCTTC. This encodes CASTTLGGAYGYTF.

This clone was picked up a small number of times. The genes are TRBV11-2 and TRBJ1-1, with unresolved D. Germline CDR1 and CDR2: SGHAT and FQNNGV. This CDR3 contains 15 residues. V gave up 0 bases and J gave up 3 bases, with 11 bases separating them. The chain's CDR3 is CASSLDLGSYTEAFF. CDR3 coding DNA: TGTGCCAGCAGCTTAGATCTAGGGAGTTACACTGAAGCTTTCTTT.

The genes are TRBV10-3 and TRBJ1-2, with 8 bases aligning to TRBD1. In germline, CDR1 is ENHRY, CDR2 SYGVKD. Trimming took 5 bases from V and 5 from J; bases not matched to a gene: 7. This CDR3 spans 14 amino acids. The CDR3 coding sequence is TGTGCCATCAGTACCACAGGGGGGGCGTATGGCTACACCTTC. This encodes CAISTTGGAYGYTF.

The rearrangement joins TRBV3-1 (or the pseudogene TRBV3-2) to TRBJ1-6; no clear D gene. CDR3 length equals 13 residues. From germline, CDR1 is LGHDT and CDR2 YNNKEL (reference sequence). Trimming pared 6 bases from V and 9 bases from J, leaving 12 bases between. In DNA, the CDR3 is TGTGCCAGCAGATGGCTAGAGAGTTCACCCCTCCACTTT. It encodes CASRWLESSPLHF.

The rearrangement uses TRBV3-1 (or the pseudogene TRBV3-2) and TRBJ1-1, with TRBD1 identical over 10 bases. This CDR3 is 15 amino acids long. The V and J ends lost 1 base and 4 bases, in that order; junction bases with no gene match: 3. Looked up from germline, CDR1 is LGHDT and CDR2 is YNNKEL (reference sequence). CDR3 loop: CASSQGDRGRTEAFF. The CDR3 nucleotides read TGTGCCAGCAGCCAAGGAGACAGGGGGCGCACTGAAGCTTTCTTT.

V usage is TRBV29-1 and J usage is TRBJ2-2, with D tentatively TRBD2 (5 bases). From germline, CDR1 is SQVTM and CDR2 ANQGSEA. The V end lost 6 bases, the J end lost 5 bases, and 19 bases lay between the germline ends. This CDR3 comprises 15 residues. CDR3 DNA: TGCAGCGTCGGAGGAACCAGTACACGGACCGGGGAGCTGTTTTTT. Protein product: CSVGGTSTRTGELFF.

V is TRBV9 and J is TRBJ2-5, with TRBD1 identical over 11 bases. V was clipped by 0 bases and J by 5 bases; unmatched bases: 6. The CDR3 has 16 amino acids. Germline CDR1 SGDLS, CDR2 YYNGEE. CDR3 region: CASSVDGQGAGETQYF. DNA for the CDR3: TGTGCCAGCAGCGTAGATGGACAGGGGGCAGGGGAGACCCAGTACTTC. The whole variable domain, filled in from reference TRBV9 and TRBJ2-5, reads DSGVTQTPKHLITATGQRVTLRCSPRSGDLSVYWYQQSLDQGLQFLIQYYNGEERAKGNILERFSAQQFPDLHSELNLSSLELGDSALYFCASSVDGQGAGETQYFGPGTRLLVL.

The chain has TRBV7-9 and TRBJ2-5; 8 bases fit TRBD1. J was trimmed by 0 bases and V by 1 base; bases with no gene match: 4. CDR1 and CDR2 (germline): SEHNR, FQNEAQ (reference sequence). The CDR3 has 16 amino acids. The CDR3 DNA follows: TGTGCCAGCAGCTTAGGGGACAGGCAGTACCAAGAGACCCAGTACTTC. Translating gives CASSLGDRQYQETQYF.

The chain joins TRBV5-4 to TRBJ1-1; 10 bases fit TRBD1. J gave up 10 bases and V 4 bases, and 7 bases lay outside the gene matches. The germline V gene encodes CDR1 SGHNT and CDR2 YYREEE (reference sequence). This CDR3 is built from 13 residues. The CDR3 reads CASSLDRGLAAFF. The CDR3 DNA sequence: TGTGCCAGCAGCCTCGACAGGGGGCTGGCAGCTTTCTTT.

The V call is TRBV9, the J call TRBJ1-2; 8 bases align to TRBD1. The trim removed 4 bases at V and 5 bases at J, leaving 10 bases unmatched. The CDR3 covers 15 residues. Germline V CDR1 and CDR2: SGDLS, YYNGEE. The CDR3 coding sequence is TGTGCCAGCAGCAGCAGGGGGCAGGGACATTATGGCTACACCTTC. Amino acid sequence: CASSSRGQGHYGYTF.

V is TRBV10-1 and J is TRBJ1-2; 7 bases line up with TRBD1. Germline V gene sequence: CDR1 WNHNN, CDR2 SYGVQD (reference sequence). Losses at the gene ends were 3 bases for V and 4 bases for J; bases not matched to a gene: 2. This CDR3 is built from 13 residues. In DNA, the CDR3 is TGCGCCAGCAGTGAAGACAGGGCCTATGGCTACACCTTC. Protein product: CASSEDRAYGYTF.

This clone was seen more than once but under ten times. This chain connects TRBV6-4 to TRBJ2-3, with 11 bases that match TRBD2. Germline CDR1 MRHNA, CDR2 SNTAGT. The CDR3 runs to 15 residues. V shed 5 bases and J 2 bases; nucleotides not matched to a gene: 3. CDR3 sequence: CASSQTSGDTDTQYF. The DNA of the CDR3 is TGTGCCAGCAGTCAGACTAGCGGGGACACAGATACGCAGTATTTT.

The CDR3 region has the DNA TGTGCCAGTAGCCCGGACAGATCTGGCTACACCTTC. Translated: CASSPDRSGYTF. The J gene is TRBJ1-2, the V gene TRBV19; tentative D call: TRBD1 (6 bases). Germline CDR1 and CDR2: LNHDA and SQIVND (reference sequence). The CDR3 is 12 amino acids. The V end was cut by 6 bases, the J end by 7 bases, with 12 bases between. The complete variable domain, with remaining parts taken from reference TRBV19 and TRBJ1-2, reads DGGITQSPKYLFRKEGQNVTLSCEQNLNHDAMYWYRQDPGQGLRLIYYSQIVNDFQKGDIAEGYSVSREKKESFPLTVTSAQKNPTAFYLCASSPDRSGYTFGSGTRLTVV.